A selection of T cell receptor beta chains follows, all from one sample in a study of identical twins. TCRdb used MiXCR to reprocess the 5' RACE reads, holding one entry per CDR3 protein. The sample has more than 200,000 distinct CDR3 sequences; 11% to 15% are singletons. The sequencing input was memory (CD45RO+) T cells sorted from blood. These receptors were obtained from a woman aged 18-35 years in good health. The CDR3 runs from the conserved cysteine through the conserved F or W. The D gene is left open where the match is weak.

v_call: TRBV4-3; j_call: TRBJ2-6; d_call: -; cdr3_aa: CASSQDQARTPWSGANVLTF
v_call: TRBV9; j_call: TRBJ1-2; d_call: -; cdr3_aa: CASSRDYYGYTF
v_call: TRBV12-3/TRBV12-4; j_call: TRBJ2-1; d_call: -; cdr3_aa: CASSVGRSSSYNEQFF
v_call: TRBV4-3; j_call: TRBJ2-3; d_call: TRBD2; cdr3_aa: CASSQESGGDTQYF
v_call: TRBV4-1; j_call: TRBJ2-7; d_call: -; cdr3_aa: CASSQALGSYEQYF
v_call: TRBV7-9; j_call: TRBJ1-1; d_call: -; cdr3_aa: CASSFGNRGKEGAFF
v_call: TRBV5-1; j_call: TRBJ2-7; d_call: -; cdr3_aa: CASSLAPGAANEQYF
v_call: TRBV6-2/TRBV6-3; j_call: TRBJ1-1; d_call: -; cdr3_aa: CASRQTFEAFF
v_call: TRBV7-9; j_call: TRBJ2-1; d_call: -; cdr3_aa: CASSRERDEQFF
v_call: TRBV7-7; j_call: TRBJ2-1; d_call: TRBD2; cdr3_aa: CASSLGLAEGNEQFF
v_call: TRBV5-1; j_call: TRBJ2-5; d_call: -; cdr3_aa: CASSLAQNGRTEETQYF
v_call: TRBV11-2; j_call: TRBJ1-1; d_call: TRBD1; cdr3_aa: CASSSGQGKAFF
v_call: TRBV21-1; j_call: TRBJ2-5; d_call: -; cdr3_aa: CAIEPKGGHETQYF
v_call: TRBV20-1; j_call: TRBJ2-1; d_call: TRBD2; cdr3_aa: CSASGGGDEQFF
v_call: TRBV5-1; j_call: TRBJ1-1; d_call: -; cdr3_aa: CASSLGSGIYTEAFF
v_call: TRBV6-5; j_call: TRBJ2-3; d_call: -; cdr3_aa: CASSYFGGPNWNTDTQYF
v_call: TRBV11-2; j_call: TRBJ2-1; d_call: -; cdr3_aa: CASSHWRAEQFF
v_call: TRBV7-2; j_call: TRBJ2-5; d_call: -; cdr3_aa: CASSSQVGGQETQYF
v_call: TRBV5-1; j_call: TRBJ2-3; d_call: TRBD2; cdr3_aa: CASSLSVGGGTDTQYF
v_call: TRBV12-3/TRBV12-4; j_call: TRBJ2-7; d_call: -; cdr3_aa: CASRQAGSSYEQYF
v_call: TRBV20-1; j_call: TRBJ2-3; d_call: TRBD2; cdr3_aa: CSARGTSGAIADTQYF
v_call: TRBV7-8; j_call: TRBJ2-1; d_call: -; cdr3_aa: CASSWIADLYNEQFF
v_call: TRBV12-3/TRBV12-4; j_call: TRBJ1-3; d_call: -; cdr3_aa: CATRTGSSGNTIYF
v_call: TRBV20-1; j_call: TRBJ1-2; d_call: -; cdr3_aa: CSARAEWGNYGYTF
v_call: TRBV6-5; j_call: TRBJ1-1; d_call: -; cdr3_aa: CASSYRDPLDTEAFF
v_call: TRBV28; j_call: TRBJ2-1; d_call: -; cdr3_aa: CASSFRSPEFTVQFF
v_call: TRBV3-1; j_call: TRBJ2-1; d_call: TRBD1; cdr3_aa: CASSQEGTGVHNEQFF
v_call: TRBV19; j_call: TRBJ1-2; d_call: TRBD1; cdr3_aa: CASSTGTGVNYGYTF
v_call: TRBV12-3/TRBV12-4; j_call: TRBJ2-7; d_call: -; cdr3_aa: CASSRLYEQYF
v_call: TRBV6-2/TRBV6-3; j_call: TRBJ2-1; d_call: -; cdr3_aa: CASSYSLNPPYNEQFF
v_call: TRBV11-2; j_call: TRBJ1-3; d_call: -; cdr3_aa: CASSLEPSSGNTIYF
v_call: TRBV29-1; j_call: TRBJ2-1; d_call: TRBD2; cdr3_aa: CSVGAGGPPEQFF
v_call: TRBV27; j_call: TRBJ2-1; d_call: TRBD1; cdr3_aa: CANSTRPGQTYNEQFF
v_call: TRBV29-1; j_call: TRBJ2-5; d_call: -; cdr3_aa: CSVEGTQETQYF
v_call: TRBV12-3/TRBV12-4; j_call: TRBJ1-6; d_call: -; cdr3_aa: CASSSQGFSPLHF
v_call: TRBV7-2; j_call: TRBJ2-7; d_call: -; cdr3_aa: CASSLGRSYEQYF
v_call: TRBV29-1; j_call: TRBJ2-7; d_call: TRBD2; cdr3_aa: CSVEGGGRAIEQYF
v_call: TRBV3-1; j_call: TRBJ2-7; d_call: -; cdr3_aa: CASSQEWDNYEQYF
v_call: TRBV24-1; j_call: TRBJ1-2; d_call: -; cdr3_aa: CATSDNYGYTF
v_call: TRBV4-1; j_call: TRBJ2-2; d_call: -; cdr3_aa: CASSQEGRGTGELFF
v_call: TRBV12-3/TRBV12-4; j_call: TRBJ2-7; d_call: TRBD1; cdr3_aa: CASSLTGAGSYEQYF
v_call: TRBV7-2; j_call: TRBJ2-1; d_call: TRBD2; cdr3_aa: CASRILAGYNEQFF
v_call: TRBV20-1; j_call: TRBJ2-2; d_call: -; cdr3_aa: CSARSRVANTGELFF
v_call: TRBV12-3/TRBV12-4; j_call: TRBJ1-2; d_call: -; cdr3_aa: CASSDGYGYTF